What follows are 18 T cell receptor beta chains derived from one specimen sequenced in a study of technical replicates of blood from a handful of donors. Produced via immunoSEQ multiplex PCR; TCRdb's table is partial and in-frame only. The sample has about 88,000 clones; roughly 94% are singletons. Input material: T cells isolated from PBMCs. These receptors were taken from a human donor in good health.

The genes are TRBV9 and TRBJ2-7; D not certain. The V end lost 3 bases, the J end lost 4 bases, and 11 bases lay between the germline ends. The CDR3 has 13 residues. Germline V gene sequence: CDR1 SGDLS, CDR2 YYNGEE. In DNA, the CDR3 is TGTGCCAGCAGCGGGAGTGATGGGTACGAGCAGTACTTC. Protein product: CASSGSDGYEQYF.

The J gene is TRBJ2-4, the V gene TRBV2; weak D call: TRBD2 (6 bases). The CDR3 extends over 15 amino acids. The ends were cut back, 8 bases at V and 0 bases at J, with 14 bases in the middle. Germline CDR1 SNHLY, CDR2 FYNNEI. The CDR3 DNA is TGTGCCAGCTCGTATAGCGGACTAGCCAAAAACATTCAGTACTTC. Amino acid sequence: CASSYSGLAKNIQYF.

The CDR3 coding sequence is TGTGCCAGCAGCTTACCTGACAGGACCGCCTACGAGCAGTACTTC. Translated: CASSLPDRTAYEQYF. V gene TRBV11-2 combines with J gene TRBJ2-7; possible D gene TRBD1, 6 bases. CDR1 is SGHAT, CDR2 FQNNGV, per germline. This CDR3 contains 15 residues. Trimming removed 2 bases from V and 2 bases from J, with 13 bases in between.

The chain employs TRBV28 and TRBJ2-7, with 9 bases fitting TRBD1. Germline V gene data show CDR1 as MDHEN and CDR2 as SYDVKM. The CDR3 is 14 residues long. Trimming took 3 bases from V and 4 from J; bases not matched to a gene: 4. CDR3 bases: TGTGCCAGCAGTTTGACAGGGGGGAAGTACGAGCAGTACTTC. This codes for CASSLTGGKYEQYF.

This rearrangement joins TRBV5-1 to TRBJ2-2; 11 bases are shared with TRBD2. Trimming at V came to 4 bases and at J to 7 bases, leaving 3 bases not matched to a gene. The germline gives CDR1 SGHRS, CDR2 YFSETQ. This CDR3 spans 14 amino acids. CDR3 in DNA: TGCGCCAGCAGCCTGGGACTAGCGGACGGGGAGCTGTTTTTT. Its protein product is CASSLGLADGELFF.

The chain uses TRBV6-5 and TRBJ2-7; a possible D gene is TRBD2 (5 bases). There are 15 residues in the CDR3. Per germline, CDR1 MNHEY and CDR2 SVGAGI. V gave up 0 bases and J gave up 2 bases, with 11 bases separating them. CDR3 amino acids: CASSYSTSGPYEQYF. The CDR3 nucleotides are TGTGCCAGCAGTTACTCGACGAGCGGACCCTACGAGCAGTACTTC.

V gene TRBV28 combines with J gene TRBJ1-2, with 8 bases identical to TRBD1. The V segment lost 8 bases and the J segment 5 bases; nucleotides outside the gene matches: 10. Germline V gene data show CDR1 as MDHEN and CDR2 as SYDVKM. The CDR3 covers 14 residues. CDR3 sequence: CASYLAGGGYGYTF. For the CDR3, the DNA is TGTGCCAGCTATCTCGCAGGGGGCGGGTATGGCTACACCTTC.

The chain carries TRBV4-2 and TRBJ2-1; TRBD2 aligns across 10 bases. The CDR3 length is 13 residues. Germline CDR1 is LGHNA and CDR2 is YNFKEQ. Losses at the gene ends were 5 bases for V and 10 bases for J; bases not matched to a gene: 5. In nucleotides, the CDR3 is TGTGCCAGCAGCTTAGCGGGAGGCTCCGAGCAGTTCTTC. The encoded protein is CASSLAGGSEQFF.

The V gene is TRBV4-1, the J gene TRBJ1-1; D is possibly TRBD1 (5 bases). Trimming left V 8 bases short and J 3 bases short, with 10 bases between. CDR3 length equals 12 residues. Germline V gene data show CDR1 as MGHRA and CDR2 as YSYEKL. The CDR3 region is CASRDSHTEAFF. CDR3 nucleotides: TGCGCCAGCCGGGACTCCCACACTGAAGCTTTCTTT.

The chain carries TRBV30 and TRBJ1-4; D unclear. The CDR3 length is 12 residues. In germline, CDR1 is GTSNPN, CDR2 SVGIG (reference sequence). The V gene lost 5 bases and the J gene lost 3 bases, with 7 bases spanning the gap. The CDR3 coding sequence is TGTGCCTGGGGGAGGGCTAATGAAAAACTGTTTTTT. It encodes CAWGRANEKLFF.

The rearrangement links TRBV30 to TRBJ2-7, with 7 positions matching TRBD2. The CDR3 contains 16 residues. Germline V lookup: CDR1 GTSNPN, CDR2 SVGIG (reference sequence). V was pared by 3 bases and J by 3 bases, with 14 bases of the junction left unmatched. CDR3 nucleotide sequence: TGTGCCTGGAGCTCATCCGCGGCTAGCGGTTACTACGAGCAGTACTTC. Amino acids: CAWSSSAASGYYEQYF.

This chain uses TRBV10-2 with TRBJ1-1; D not resolved. Trimming cost V 3 bases and J 1 base, with 9 bases left between them. Germline V gene lookup returns CDR1 WSHSY and CDR2 SAAADI. The CDR3 is 14 amino acids. The CDR3 nucleotides are TGCGCCAGCAGTGAATTCGCGTCGAACACTGAAGCTTTCTTT. Translated, it gives CASSEFASNTEAFF.

This chain uses TRBV9 with TRBJ1-4; 7 nucleotides align to TRBD1. Germline V CDR1 and CDR2: SGDLS, YYNGEE. Trimming at V came to 4 bases and at J to 8 bases, leaving 11 bases not matched to a gene. The CDR3 extends over 15 amino acids. The CDR3 reads CASSTRTGLGEKLFF. In nucleotides, the CDR3 is TGTGCCAGCAGCACCCGGACAGGACTGGGGGAAAAACTGTTTTTT.

V is TRBV10-3 and J is TRBJ2-5; D ambiguous. Germline-derived CDR1 and CDR2 are ENHRY and SYGVKD. With 4 bases removed from V and 1 base from J, the gap between germline ends came to 4 bases. The CDR3 is made up of 12 amino acids. The CDR3 is CAISVVQETQYF. The CDR3 nucleotides are TGTGCCATCAGTGTAGTCCAAGAGACCCAGTACTTC.

This clone was seen once. The gene calls are TRBV2 and TRBJ1-2; perhaps TRBD1 as D (5 bases). The CDR3 covers 12 residues. Trimming left V 7 bases short and J 4 bases short, with 10 bases between. CDR1 SNHLY and CDR2 FYNNEI come from the germline V gene. This CDR3 reads CASMGQVYGYTF. CDR3 bases: TGTGCCAGCATGGGGCAGGTCTATGGCTACACCTTC.

V usage is TRBV7-8 and J usage is TRBJ2-7; 7 positions agree with TRBD2. V lost 5 bases to trimming and J lost 4 bases; unmatched junction nucleotides: 8. This CDR3 region has 14 residues. Germline CDR1 reads SGHVS; CDR2 reads FQNEAQ. The CDR3 loop reads CASSPGGVGYEQYF. The CDR3 DNA reads as TGTGCCAGCAGCCCTGGGGGGGTGGGTTACGAGCAGTACTTC.

The rearrangement uses TRBV5-1 and TRBJ2-7, with D possibly TRBD2 on 6 matching bases. The V end was cut by 0 bases, the J end by 2 bases, with 12 bases between. The CDR3 totals 15 residues. Germline V gene lookup returns CDR1 SGHRS and CDR2 YFSETQ. The CDR3 DNA reads as TGCGCCAGCAGCTTGGGCCGGGACTCAACCTACGAGCAGTACTTC. Residues: CASSLGRDSTYEQYF.

The J gene is TRBJ1-5, the V gene TRBV19; D may be TRBD1 (5 bases). From germline, CDR1 is LNHDA and CDR2 SQIVND (reference sequence). Trimming pared 7 bases from V and 10 bases from J, leaving 14 bases between. The CDR3 runs 12 residues. CDR3 sequence: CASTPGVGPQHF. The DNA of the CDR3 is TGTGCCAGTACCCCGGGGGTAGGTCCCCAGCATTTT.